This T cell receptor (beta chain) was retrieved from a study of CD8+ T cells in alopecia areata. RNA extraction and reverse transcription yielded cDNA as sequencing template. The protocol was immunoSEQ multiplex PCR, while the TCRdb copy is restricted to in-frame clones and leaves out a portion. The repertoire holds about 140,000 clones, roughly 50% seen once, with less than 5% in the top ten. Trimming pared 0 bases from V and 1 base from J, leaving 6 bases between. The CDR3 totals 13 residues. Germline V gene data show CDR1 as SQVTM and CDR2 as ANQGSEA. This clonotype was obtained from a human donor in good health. Sequencing input: CD4+ T cells sorted from blood. V gene TRBV29-1 combines with J gene TRBJ1-1; possibly TRBD1 for D (6 bases). The CDR3 DNA sequence: TGCAGCGTTGAAGACAGGGGGAACACTGAAGCTTTCTTT. Translated: CSVEDRGNTEAFF.